This is a list of T cell receptor beta chains from one sample in a study of blood T cell repertoires in COVID-19. Produced via immunoSEQ multiplex PCR; TCRdb's table is partial and in-frame only. In the table there are 150,000 to 200,000 clones, about 90% of which are singletons. The material sequenced was peripheral blood. The receptors here all came from a man younger than 40 with COVID-19, enrolled during active disease. The CDR3 runs from the conserved cysteine through the conserved F or W. The D gene is left open where the match is weak. Size values are once, few and many counts, or a class for expanded clones, and some rows have none.

j_call d_call v_call clone_size cdr3_aa cdr3_nt
TRBJ1-2 . TRBV2 . CASSEWNSPGGYTF TGTGCCAGCAGTGAATGGAACAGCCCGGGGGGCTACACCTTC
TRBJ1-1 . TRBV9 . CASGAGTSNTEAFF TGTGCCAGCGGAGCCGGGACATCGAACACTGAAGCTTTCTTT
TRBJ1-2 TRBD1 TRBV18 . CASSPPGGANYGYTF TGTGCCAGCTCACCACCAGGGGGCGCTAACTATGGCTACACCTTC
TRBJ2-7 TRBD2 TRBV18 . CASSPPIGRGNIYEQYF TGTGCCAGCTCACCACCCATCGGGAGGGGCAATATCTACGAGCAGTACTTC
TRBJ1-1 . TRBV20-1 . CSARTGSEAFF TGCAGTGCCCGGACTGGCTCCGAAGCTTTCTTT
TRBJ1-2 TRBD1 TRBV6-2/TRBV6-3 . CASSYRGQKDYGYTF TGTGCCAGCAGTTATCGGGGACAGAAGGACTATGGCTACACCTTC
TRBJ1-2 . TRBV2 . CASSGTANYGYTF TGTGCCAGCAGTGGAACGGCTAACTATGGCTACACCTTC
TRBJ2-1 TRBD1 TRBV15 . CATSRRRGQGYNEQFF TGTGCCACCAGCAGAAGGAGGGGACAGGGGTACAATGAGCAGTTCTTC
TRBJ1-4 . TRBV27 . CASSPRDSNEKLFF TGTGCCAGCAGTCCACGGGATTCTAATGAAAAACTGTTTTTT
TRBJ1-1 . TRBV9 . CASSVGLFSDTEAFF TGTGCCAGCAGCGTAGGTTTATTCTCGGACACTGAAGCTTTCTTT
TRBJ2-2 . TRBV5-6 . CASSFFRETGELFF TGTGCCAGCAGCTTTTTTAGGGAGACCGGGGAGCTGTTTTTT
TRBJ2-2 . TRBV5-1 few CASSWNKGYTGELFF TGCGCCAGCAGCTGGAACAAGGGGTACACCGGGGAGCTGTTTTTT
TRBJ2-1 TRBD2 TRBV6-5 few CASSLAGDEQFF TGTGCCAGCAGCCTAGCGGGAGACGAGCAGTTCTTC
TRBJ1-2 . TRBV6-5 . CASSYLATLSGDGYTF TGTGCCAGCAGTTACCTGGCTACCCTCTCTGGAGATGGCTACACCTTC
TRBJ1-1 . TRBV21-1 . CASSKKQGLNTEAFF TGTGCCAGCAGCAAGAAACAGGGGTTGAACACTGAAGCTTTCTTT
TRBJ1-2 . TRBV6-5 . CASKRAGANYGYTF TGTGCCAGCAAAAGGGCGGGGGCGAACTATGGCTACACCTTC
TRBJ1-2 . TRBV5-6 . CASSPGHPNYGYTF TGTGCCAGCAGCCCGGGACACCCTAACTATGGCTACACCTTC
TRBJ1-1 . TRBV7-2 . CASSGTRREAFF TGTGCCAGCAGCGGGACTCGGCGTGAAGCTTTCTTT
TRBJ1-6 TRBD1 TRBV11-2 . CASTRTGGSSPLHF TGTGCCAGCACCCGGACAGGGGGAAGTTCACCCCTCCACTTT
TRBJ1-2 . TRBV6-5 . CASSYSAQGGYGYTF TGTGCCAGCAGTTACTCGGCGCAGGGAGGTTACGGCTACACCTTC
TRBJ2-1 TRBD2 TRBV4-3 . CASSQDAGLAGSYNEQFF TGCGCCAGCAGCCAAGATGCCGGACTAGCGGGATCCTACAATGAGCAGTTCTTC
TRBJ1-1 . TRBV7-9 . CASSLTGTDIPNAEAFF TGTGCCAGCAGCTTAACAGGGACCGATATTCCCAACGCTGAAGCTTTCTTT
TRBJ2-7 TRBD2 TRBV5-1 . CASSLALTSGRSEQYF TGCGCCAGCAGCTTGGCCCTGACTAGCGGGAGATCCGAGCAGTACTTC
TRBJ1-4 . TRBV5-1 . CASSLDGTNPYTLATNEKLFF TGCGCCAGCAGCTTGGACGGGACAAATCCCTATACCCTTGCAACTAATGAAAAACTGTTTTTT
TRBJ1-6 TRBD1 TRBV30 . CAWSVPWTGPDNSPLHF TGTGCCTGGAGTGTACCGTGGACAGGGCCAGATAATTCACCCCTCCACTTT
TRBJ2-1 . TRBV10-3 once CAIRAGTNRSSYNEQFF TGTGCCATCAGGGCTGGTACAAATAGGAGCTCCTACAATGAGCAGTTCTTC
TRBJ2-1 TRBD1 TRBV27 . CASNTGVSPYNEQFF TGTGCCAGCAATACAGGGGTCTCACCCTACAATGAGCAGTTCTTC
TRBJ1-1 . TRBV19 once CASSSVVNTEAFF TGTGCCAGTAGTTCGGTAGTGAACACTGAAGCTTTCTTT
TRBJ1-5 . TRBV6-5 . CASSYERAQPQHF TGTGCCAGCAGTTACGAGAGGGCTCAGCCCCAGCATTTT
TRBJ1-1 . TRBV7-2 . CASSLLNQGKAFF TGTGCCAGCAGCCTCCTCAACCAGGGGAAAGCTTTCTTT
TRBJ2-1 TRBD2 TRBV2 few CASDASGGFAYNEQFF TGTGCCAGCGATGCTAGCGGGGGGTTCGCCTACAATGAGCAGTTCTTC
TRBJ1-6 . TRBV28 . CASSLGSGQGNSPLHF TGTGCCAGCAGTTTAGGGTCAGGCCAGGGGAATTCACCCCTCCACTTT
TRBJ2-7 TRBD2 TRBV10-3 . CAISESLAGVSEQYF TGTGCCATCAGTGAGTCACTAGCGGGAGTCTCCGAGCAGTACTTC
TRBJ2-7 TRBD2 TRBV19 . CASSIDRPDRPRGTSGSRLYF TGTGCCAGTAGTATAGATCGGCCCGACAGGCCCAGGGGCACTAGCGGGAGTCGACTGTACTTC
TRBJ2-7 . TRBV4-1 once CASSQGLDYEQYF TGCGCCAGCAGCCAAGGACTCGACTACGAGCAGTACTTC
TRBJ1-1 TRBD1 TRBV7-8 . CASSLAPGQGNTEAFF TGTGCCAGCAGCTTAGCTCCGGGACAGGGGAACACTGAAGCTTTCTTT
TRBJ1-2 TRBD1 TRBV6-1 . CASSRTTGDYGYTF TGTGCCAGCAGTCGCACCACAGGGGACTATGGCTACACCTTC
TRBJ2-7 TRBD2 TRBV25-1 once CASSKAGGSYEQYF TGTGCCAGCTCCAAAGCGGGGGGTTCCTACGAGCAGTACTTC
TRBJ2-2 . TRBV6-2/TRBV6-3 . CASSYSPGATGELFF TGTGCCAGCAGTTACTCTCCGGGAGCCACCGGGGAGCTGTTTTTT
TRBJ2-1 . TRBV24-1 . CATSDLSLTYNEQFF TGTGCCACCAGTGATTTGAGCCTTACCTACAATGAGCAGTTCTTC
TRBJ2-5 TRBD2 TRBV18 . CASSPPSGQETQYF TGTGCCAGCTCACCGCCTAGCGGACAAGAGACCCAGTACTTC
TRBJ2-3 . TRBV4-3 . CASSQGQITQYF TGCGCCAGCAGCCAAGGCCAGATTACGCAGTATTTT
TRBJ1-1 . TRBV5-6 . CASTTMRFTEAFF TGTGCCAGCACGACGATGCGGTTCACTGAAGCTTTCTTT
TRBJ2-1 TRBD1 TRBV27 . CASSLGQGVGEQFF TGTGCCAGCAGTTTAGGACAGGGGGTGGGTGAGCAGTTCTTC
TRBJ2-4 TRBD1 TRBV28 . CASSLRQGVGKNIQYF TGTGCCAGCAGTTTACGGCAGGGGGTGGGCAAAAACATTCAGTACTTC
TRBJ2-7 TRBD1 TRBV7-2 . CASSEDLRTGTSYEQYF TGTGCCAGCAGCGAAGATTTGCGGACAGGGACATCCTACGAGCAGTACTTC
TRBJ2-1 TRBD2 TRBV27 . CASTPRTGTTYMNEQFF TGTGCCAGCACCCCACGTACCGGGACTACCTACATGAATGAGCAGTTCTTC
TRBJ1-2 TRBD1 TRBV5-1 . CASSPYRDRGRNYGYTF TGCGCCAGCAGCCCCTACCGGGACAGGGGGCGCAACTATGGCTACACCTTC
TRBJ2-7 TRBD1 TRBV11-2 few CASTEGQFTYEQYF TGTGCCAGCACCGAGGGACAGTTTACCTACGAGCAGTACTTC
TRBJ2-7 TRBD1 TRBV28 . CASSTGTGSYEQYF TGTGCCAGCAGTACCGGGACAGGGTCCTACGAGCAGTACTTC
TRBJ2-1 TRBD2 TRBV11-2 . CASRSLAGVHNEQFF TGTGCCAGCAGATCACTAGCGGGAGTGCACAATGAGCAGTTCTTC
TRBJ1-5 . TRBV5-1 . CASSLDPGDQQPQHF TGCGCCAGCAGCTTGGATCCCGGGGATCAACAGCCCCAGCATTTT
TRBJ2-7 . TRBV12-3/TRBV12-4 . CASSPRVSNEQYF TGTGCCAGCAGCCCTCGGGTATCGAACGAGCAGTACTTC
TRBJ2-3 TRBD1 TRBV15 . CATSKWTGKITDTQYF TGTGCCACCAGCAAGTGGACAGGGAAGATCACAGATACGCAGTATTTT
TRBJ2-2 TRBD2 TRBV27 . CASRYGRGTPLPGELFF TGTGCCAGCCGTTATGGGAGGGGTACCCCCCTTCCGGGGGAGCTGTTTTTT
TRBJ2-7 . TRBV27 . CASGYREGGYEQYF TGTGCCAGCGGATACAGGGAAGGGGGCTACGAGCAGTACTTC
TRBJ2-3 TRBD2 TRBV6-5 . CASITTSGLMNTQYF TGTGCCAGCATTACGACTAGCGGCTTAATGAATACGCAGTATTTT